This T cell receptor (beta chain) stems from a study of identical twins. Study-wide results and caveats: Within monozygotic twins, out-of-frame TCR alpha sharing was underestimated by the models.

Template switching added a universal primer site, and cDNA bore unique molecular identifiers. TCRdb reanalysed the 5' RACE reads using MiXCR and keeps one entry per CDR3 protein. In the table there are about 160,000 distinct CDR3 sequences, roughly 3.3% of which are singletons. V was clipped by 5 bases and J by 4 bases; unmatched bases: 8. The germline V gene has CDR1 MDHEN and CDR2 SYDVKM. The CDR3 has 17 residues. Ten or more counts support this clonotype. Its antigen is currently unknown. The sequence derives from a man in his late teens or twenties in good health. The rearrangement joins TRBV28 to TRBJ2-7; 16 bases match TRBD2. Sequenced material: memory T cells sorted from blood. The CDR3 DNA follows: TGTGCCAGCAGTCCCGGGACTAGCGGGAGGGCCAAGTACGAGCAGTACTTC. Its translation is CASSPGTSGRAKYEQYF.